These 9 T cell receptor beta chains were all obtained from the same sample, sequenced in a study of shared clonotypes between healthy human individuals. The protocol was immunoSEQ multiplex PCR, while the TCRdb copy is restricted to in-frame clones and leaves out a portion. The sample yields hundreds of thousands of clones, around 87% seen once. The sequencing input was memory CD8+ T cells sorted from blood. Sample subset: CD45RO+ cells pooled with CCR7-negative TemRA cells. The receptors here all came from a man between 18 and 35 years old in good health.

The chain has TRBV7-2 and TRBJ1-1, with a possible D match to TRBD1 (5 bases). Germline V lookup: CDR1 SGHTA, CDR2 FQGNSA. Trimming removed 5 bases from V and 3 bases from J, with 10 bases in between. This CDR3 contains 13 residues. The DNA for the CDR3 is TGTGCCAGCAGCCAGGAAGGGGACACTGAAGCTTTCTTT. Its protein product is CASSQEGDTEAFF.

This clone showed up just once. This chain uses TRBV27 with TRBJ2-3; weak D call: TRBD2 (6 bases). With 3 bases removed from V and 7 bases from J, the gap between germline ends came to 26 bases. The CDR3 spans 18 residues. Germline loops: CDR1 MNHEY, CDR2 SMNVEV (reference sequence). The CDR3 bases are TGTGCCAGCAGTTTGGAGAGTGGAGGGGCAGTACCCCTTTATACGCAGTATTTT. Protein: CASSLESGGAVPLYTQYF.

The chain is built from TRBV6-6 and TRBJ1-3, with no clear D. Germline assignment: CDR1 MNHNY and CDR2 SVGAGI (reference sequence). The CDR3 consists of 14 residues. Trimming pared 5 bases from V and 3 bases from J, leaving 11 bases between. The CDR3 loop reads CASSQAGFGNTIYF. CDR3 coding DNA: TGTGCCAGCAGTCAAGCGGGGTTTGGAAACACCATATATTTT.

CDR3: CAWSGTGNEQFF. DNA for the CDR3: TGTGCCTGGAGCGGGACTGGGAATGAGCAGTTCTTC. The chain couples TRBV30 to TRBJ2-1; weak D call: TRBD2 (6 bases). Germline CDR1 reads GTSNPN; CDR2 reads SVGIG (reference sequence). This CDR3 comprises 12 residues. Trimming shortened V by 3 bases and J by 7 bases, and 10 bases separated the two germline ends.

The chain uses TRBV29-1 and TRBJ2-5; a possible D gene is TRBD2 (5 bases). Germline CDR1 is SQVTM and CDR2 is ANQGSEA. The CDR3 totals 14 residues. Trimming removed 6 bases at V and 5 bases at J, with 19 bases between. CDR3 nucleotide sequence: TGCAGCGTGGAGGAGCGCCTATCTGAGGAGACCCAGTACTTC. This codes for CSVEERLSEETQYF.

This chain links TRBV6-5 with TRBJ2-1, with 13 bases that match TRBD2. The junction had 4 bases not matched to a gene; V was cut back by 2 bases and J by 9 bases. The CDR3 sequence is 15 residues long. Looked up from germline, CDR1 is MNHEY and CDR2 is SVGAGI. The CDR3 loop is CASSYGLAGAGEQFF. The CDR3 region has the DNA TGTGCCAGCAGTTACGGACTAGCGGGAGCAGGTGAGCAGTTCTTC.

V and J are TRBV6-5 and TRBJ1-2, with a tentative D call TRBD1 (6 bases). Trimming shortened V by 2 bases and J by 6 bases, and 10 bases separated the two germline ends. The germline V gene has CDR1 MNHEY and CDR2 SVGAGI. The CDR3 spans 13 residues. The CDR3 DNA follows: TGTGCCAGCAGTTACCGCACAGGGAATGGCTACACCTTC. Its translation is CASSYRTGNGYTF.

The rearrangement links TRBV27 to TRBJ2-7, with D perhaps matching TRBD1 (6 bases). Per the germline V gene, CDR1 is MNHEY and CDR2 is SMNVEV (reference sequence). V was pared by 2 bases and J by 7 bases, with 15 bases between. The CDR3 length is 14 residues. The CDR3, as DNA: TGTGCCAGCAGTTTAACGGACAGTGCGGAGGAGCAGTACTTC. Translated: CASSLTDSAEEQYF.

This rearrangement joins TRBV4-3 to TRBJ1-2, with D unresolved. Trimming removed 1 base from V and 0 bases from J, with 12 bases in between. Germline V CDR1 and CDR2: LGHNA, YSLEER. The CDR3 is 16 residues long. The CDR3 nucleotides read TGCGCCAGCAGCCAAGTCTGGACCGACGCTAACTATGGCTACACCTTC. Protein product: CASSQVWTDANYGYTF.